This entry describes one TCR beta chain. Its antigen remains unknown. The data stem from a study of blood T cells in healthy people across ages. General observations from the study: CMV infection status of these donors was not known. Donors of long life had a larger count of naive CD4+ cells and greater diversity than aged donors.

A second PCR, run for about 7 to 11 cycles, used a sample-barcoded 5' primer plus a J-beta primer mix. TCRdb re-called the 5' RACE reads through MiXCR, storing one row per CDR3 protein. Of 600,000 to 1,000,000 distinct CDR3 sequences in the sample, roughly 60% were seen once. The trim removed 4 bases at V and 7 bases at J, leaving 8 bases unmatched. Germline V gene lookup returns CDR1 SGHKS and CDR2 YYEKEE (reference sequence). The CDR3 loop spans 15 amino acids. Material for sequencing was blood. This receptor was taken from a man under 40 in good health. The chain joins TRBV5-5 to TRBJ1-5; 10 bases line up with TRBD1. CDR3 nucleotides: TGTGCCAGCAGCATCGGGACAGGGGATGGACAGCCCCAGCATTTT. The encoded protein is CASSIGTGDGQPQHF.